These 25 T cell receptor beta chains were all obtained from the same sample, sequenced in a study of T-cell memory formation after mild COVID-19 (dated by TCRdb to the early 2020s). Libraries were constructed by 5' RACE. The reads were generated on an Illumina NovaSeq 6000. The public reads were reanalyzed by TCRdb: fastp trimming at Q25, MiXCR alignment, in-frame beta chains only. Each record represents a unique CDR3 protein, reported with the most common genes and DNA among its rows. The sample table contains 200,000 to 250,000 distinct CDR3 sequences; only one count was recorded for about 10% of them. The ten biggest clones cover roughly 3.2% of the sample. The sample consisted of PBMCs or a T cell subset sorted from them (not recorded which). These receptors originate from a man aged 18 to 29 who had mild COVID-19 (a few samples of this study predate the infection). The sample titles of this study are shuffled in the database, so cell type and time point are left out; the donor was told from shared clones.

A few counts support this clonotype. This chain connects TRBV6-5 to TRBJ1-6; no definite D call. V lost 5 bases and J 10 bases, leaving 21 bases between the germline ends. Germline V gives CDR1 MNHEY, CDR2 SVGAGI. The CDR3 length is 16 residues. CDR3 DNA: TGTGCCAGCAGTAGGAGAGCTACAGTGGGAGGGTCACCCCTCCACTTT. Amino acid sequence: CASSRRATVGGSPLHF.

The V gene is TRBV18, the J gene TRBJ2-4, with D perhaps matching TRBD1 or TRBD2 (5 bases each). This CDR3 has 16 amino acids. Germline V CDR1 and CDR2: KGHSH, LQKENI. Trimming left V 2 bases short and J 1 base short, with 12 bases between. CDR3 residues: CASSPVGPLAKNIQYF. CDR3 in DNA: TGTGCCAGCTCACCAGTGGGACCCCTGGCCAAAAACATTCAGTACTTC.

The chain links TRBV19 to TRBJ2-2, with TRBD1 identical over 11 bases. With 5 bases clipped from V and 6 bases from J, the junction kept 5 bases outside the gene matches. Germline CDR1 is LNHDA and CDR2 is SQIVND (reference sequence). There are 15 residues in the CDR3. CDR3 loop: CASSPDRGPAGELFF. The DNA for the CDR3 is TGTGCCAGTAGTCCGGACAGGGGGCCAGCCGGGGAGCTGTTTTTT. Full variable domain (outside the CDR3, taken from reference TRBV19 and TRBJ2-2): DGGITQSPKYLFRKEGQNVTLSCEQNLNHDAMYWYRQDPGQGLRLIYYSQIVNDFQKGDIAEGYSVSREKKESFPLTVTSAQKNPTAFYLCASSPDRGPAGELFFGEGSRLTVL.

The DNA for the CDR3 is TGTGCCAGCAGCCCCCCAGCGGGGGGCGGGGAGACCCAGTACTTC. Translated, it gives CASSPPAGGGETQYF. V and J are TRBV12-3 or TRBV12-4 and TRBJ2-5, with TRBD2 matching over 9 bases. CDR3 length: 15 amino acids. Unmatched junction bases numbered 10, after V lost 6 bases and J lost 5 bases.

The V gene is TRBV6-5, the J gene TRBJ2-3; 9 positions match TRBD1. The CDR3 spans 14 residues. V lost 6 bases, J lost 7 bases, and 8 bases stayed unmatched. Germline CDR1 is MNHEY and CDR2 is SVGAGI. The CDR3, as DNA: TGTGCCAGCAGATCAACCGGGACAGGGAATACGCAGTATTTT. This codes for CASRSTGTGNTQYF.

The chain couples TRBV20-1 to TRBJ1-3; the match to TRBD1 covers 8 bases. The junction had 7 bases not matched to a gene; V was cut back by 3 bases and J by 3 bases. CDR3 length: 15 amino acids. In germline, CDR1 is DFQATT, CDR2 SNEGSKA (reference sequence). CDR3 region: CSARTPGGFGNTIYF. The DNA for the CDR3 is TGCAGTGCTAGGACCCCAGGGGGCTTTGGAAACACCATATATTTT.

This clonotype was detected only a few times. This chain uses TRBV7-9 with TRBJ1-1; unclear D gene. With 1 base removed from V and 11 bases from J, the gap between germline ends came to 14 bases. Germline V gives CDR1 SEHNR, CDR2 FQNEAQ (reference sequence). The CDR3 contains 13 residues. CDR3 amino acids: CASSLEGFSVAFF. CDR3 nucleotides: TGTGCCAGCAGCTTAGAAGGTTTTTCAGTTGCTTTCTTT.

The chain couples TRBV24-1 to TRBJ2-3, with 7 bases lining up with TRBD1. Germline CDR1 is KGHDR and CDR2 is SFDVKD. Unmatched junction bases numbered 11, after V lost 3 bases and J lost 6 bases. The CDR3 sequence is 16 residues long. CDR3 sequence (DNA): TGTGCCACCAGTGATCCAGGGACAGTGACTGGGGATACGCAGTATTTT. Amino acid sequence: CATSDPGTVTGDTQYF.

The chain links TRBV5-4 to TRBJ1-4, with D possibly TRBD1 on 6 matching bases. CDR3 length: 14 residues. CDR1 and CDR2 from the germline V gene are SGHNT and YYREEE (reference sequence). Trimming removed 0 bases from V and 5 bases from J, with 8 bases in between. CDR3 amino acids: CASSLGGGNEKLFF. The CDR3 DNA is TGTGCCAGCAGCTTGGGAGGGGGGAATGAAAAACTGTTTTTT.

This clonotype was detected only a few times. This chain joins TRBV28 and TRBJ2-3; D gene ambiguous. Trimming took off 7 bases at V and 2 bases at J, with 13 bases between the two ends. Germline V gene data show CDR1 as MDHEN and CDR2 as SYDVKM. CDR3 length: 14 amino acids. The CDR3 reads CASKVGGNTDTQYF. CDR3 in DNA: TGTGCCAGCAAGGTTGGCGGTAACACAGATACGCAGTATTTT.

This clonotype was seen more than once but under ten times. The V call is TRBV7-2, the J call TRBJ1-1; D might be TRBD1 (6 bases). Per the germline V gene, CDR1 is SGHTA and CDR2 is FQGNSA. The V and J ends lost 0 bases and 6 bases respectively, with 14 bases between them. CDR3 length equals 15 residues. DNA for the CDR3: TGTGCCAGCAGCTTAGCGCTGGGACAAGCCGCTGAAGCTTTCTTT. It codes for CASSLALGQAAEAFF.

This clonotype was observed a handful of times. The chain carries TRBV20-1 and TRBJ1-3; weak D call: TRBD1 (6 bases). The CDR3 contains 15 residues. V was cut by 6 bases and J by 9 bases, with 24 bases left in between. Germline values: CDR1 DFQATT, CDR2 SNEGSKA (reference sequence). CDR3 loop: CSARESLTGGGTIYF. The CDR3 DNA sequence: TGCAGTGCCCGAGAGTCACTGACAGGCGGGGGCACCATATATTTT.

This clonotype has more than one count but fewer than ten. The CDR3 loop reads CASSLSGGAMGEQFF. CDR3 nucleotides: TGTGCCAGCAGCTTAAGCGGGGGGGCCATGGGTGAGCAGTTCTTC. The rearrangement links TRBV7-6 to TRBJ2-1; 10 bases fit TRBD2. Germline V CDR1 and CDR2: SGHVS, FNYEAQ. V shed 2 bases and J 9 bases; nucleotides not matched to a gene: 7. The CDR3 is 15 amino acids.

This clonotype was seen many times. V gene TRBV7-9 combines with J gene TRBJ1-5; D may be TRBD1 (5 bases). The ends were cut back, 2 bases at V and 6 bases at J, with 23 bases in the middle. The CDR3 sequence is 18 residues long. Germline V lookup: CDR1 SEHNR, CDR2 FQNEAQ (reference sequence). CDR3 sequence (DNA): TGTGCCAGCAGCTTAAGCCCGATCGGCCGGGGGGGTCGTCAGCCCCAGCATTTT. Encoded protein: CASSLSPIGRGGRQPQHF.

This clonotype has only a few counts. The V gene is TRBV20-1, the J gene TRBJ2-3, with D maybe TRBD1 (6 bases). Trimming removed 7 bases at V and 6 bases at J, with 20 bases between. The CDR3 runs 14 residues. Germline V gives CDR1 DFQATT, CDR2 SNEGSKA (reference sequence). The CDR3 region is CSDDGLQQGDTQYF. CDR3 DNA: TGCAGTGACGACGGTTTGCAGCAGGGGGATACGCAGTATTTT.

V is TRBV7-9 and J is TRBJ2-3; D tentatively fits TRBD1 or TRBD2 (5 bases each). Germline CDR1 SEHNR, CDR2 FQNEAQ (reference sequence). The ends were cut back, 11 bases at V and 7 bases at J, with 22 bases in the middle. The CDR3 is made up of 14 amino acids. The CDR3 spells CACRHRGPRNTQYF. Written as DNA, the CDR3 is TGTGCCTGTCGCCATCGGGGCCCCCGGAATACGCAGTATTTT.

The rearrangement links TRBV7-9 to TRBJ1-2; D gene ambiguous. Germline loops: CDR1 SEHNR, CDR2 FQNEAQ (reference sequence). The CDR3 has 13 residues. V dropped 1 base and J dropped 2 bases, with 5 bases sitting between them. The CDR3 sequence: CASSLEENYGYTF. In nucleotides, the CDR3 is TGTGCCAGCAGCTTAGAGGAGAACTATGGCTACACCTTC.

This clonotype was recorded many times. The chain carries TRBV7-2 and TRBJ2-2, with no clear D. Trimming shortened V by 2 bases and J by 0 bases, and 10 bases separated the two germline ends. Germline CDR1 and CDR2: SGHTA and FQGNSA. The CDR3 sequence is 16 residues long. DNA for the CDR3: TGTGCCAGCAGCTTATCCGGACCTACGAACACCGGGGAGCTGTTTTTT. Amino acids: CASSLSGPTNTGELFF.

The chain has TRBV7-9 and TRBJ2-3; a possible D gene is TRBD2 (6 bases). CDR1 and CDR2 (germline): SEHNR, FQNEAQ (reference sequence). The CDR3 runs to 16 residues. Deletions cut 0 bases from V and 4 bases from J, with 14 bases between. The CDR3 bases are TGTGCCAGCAGCTTAGCGTGGGTGCGGGGCGCAGATACGCAGTATTTT. It is translated as CASSLAWVRGADTQYF.

CDR3 sequence: CSAQGGYGYTF. CDR3 sequence (DNA): TGCAGTGCCCAAGGAGGGTATGGCTACACCTTC. The chain combines TRBV20-1 with TRBJ1-2; D is undetermined. Looked up from germline, CDR1 is DFQATT and CDR2 is SNEGSKA (reference sequence). The CDR3 consists of 11 residues. V lost 6 bases and J 5 bases, leaving 10 bases between the germline ends.

This clonotype was counted a few times. The V call is TRBV6-5, the J call TRBJ1-4; D unresolved. The CDR3 runs to 16 residues. Germline V CDR1 and CDR2: MNHEY, SVGAGI. V was clipped by 0 bases and J by 8 bases, with 16 bases between them. CDR3 residues: CASSYSKAAPGEKLFF. DNA for the CDR3: TGTGCCAGCAGTTACTCGAAGGCAGCCCCTGGGGAAAAACTGTTTTTT.

The chain recombines TRBV24-1 with TRBJ2-3; 13 bases line up with TRBD2. Germline V CDR1 and CDR2: KGHDR, SFDVKD. The CDR3 is 17 residues long. Trimming cost V 4 bases and J 4 bases; bases outside gene matches: 7. CDR3 sequence reads: CATSDPGTSGGADTQYF. As DNA, the CDR3 is TGTGCCACCAGTGACCCCGGAACTAGCGGGGGGGCAGATACGCAGTATTTT.

The rearrangement uses TRBV6-2 or TRBV6-3 and TRBJ2-3; 7 bases align to TRBD2. Trimming took 10 bases from V and 0 from J; bases not matched to a gene: 16. CDR1 MNHEY and CDR2 SVGEGT come from the germline V gene. The CDR3 runs to 17 residues. The CDR3 region is CATSPLQRGTSTDTQYF. CDR3 DNA: TGTGCCACTAGCCCCCTCCAGCGGGGTACTAGCACAGATACGCAGTATTTT.

V and J are TRBV5-1 and TRBJ2-7; maybe TRBD1 (5 bases). Germline CDR1 SGHRS, CDR2 YFSETQ. The CDR3 loop spans 15 amino acids. Trimming removed 3 bases at V and 2 bases at J, with 15 bases between. The CDR3 protein is CASSWLGARTYEQYF. In DNA, the CDR3 is TGCGCCAGCAGCTGGTTAGGGGCAAGAACCTACGAGCAGTACTTC.

This clonotype was counted only a few times. The chain joins TRBV5-1 to TRBJ2-1, with D perhaps TRBD1 (5 bases). This CDR3 is built from 12 residues. V gave up 4 bases and J gave up 9 bases, with 11 bases separating them. Per the germline V gene, CDR1 is SGHRS and CDR2 is YFSETQ. The CDR3 is CASSRQDTEQFF. CDR3 bases: TGCGCCAGCAGCCGCCAGGACACTGAGCAGTTCTTC.